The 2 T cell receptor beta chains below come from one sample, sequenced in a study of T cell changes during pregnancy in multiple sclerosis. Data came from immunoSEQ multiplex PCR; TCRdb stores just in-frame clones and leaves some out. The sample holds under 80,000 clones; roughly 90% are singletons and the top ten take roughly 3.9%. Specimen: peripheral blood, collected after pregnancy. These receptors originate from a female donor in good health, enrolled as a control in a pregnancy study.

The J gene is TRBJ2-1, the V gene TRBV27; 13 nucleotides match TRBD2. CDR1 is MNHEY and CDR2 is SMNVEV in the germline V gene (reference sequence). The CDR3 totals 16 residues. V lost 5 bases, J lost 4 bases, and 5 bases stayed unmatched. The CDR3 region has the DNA TGTGCCAGCAGTCTCGGACTAGCGGGGGTATACAATGAGCAGTTCTTC. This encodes CASSLGLAGVYNEQFF.

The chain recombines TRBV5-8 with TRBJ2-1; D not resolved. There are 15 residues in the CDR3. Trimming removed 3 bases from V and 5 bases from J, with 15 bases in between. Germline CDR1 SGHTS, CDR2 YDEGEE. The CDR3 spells CASSYPRLGNNEQFF. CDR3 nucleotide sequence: TGTGCCAGCAGCTACCCTAGATTGGGTAACAATGAGCAGTTCTTC. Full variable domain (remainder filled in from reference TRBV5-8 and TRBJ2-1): EAGVTQSPTHLIKTRGQQATLRCSPISGHTSVYWYQQALGLGLQFLLWYDEGEERNRGNFPPRFSGRQFPNYSSELNVNALELEDSALYLCASSYPRLGNNEQFFGPGTRLTVL.